The 19 T cell receptor beta chains reported below all come from one sample, sequenced in a study of regulatory T cells in long-lasting Graves disease. Stated time point: persistent/refractory GD, antithyroid drugs over 5 years with positive TRAb. Scientists built the TCR library using RNA that was extracted from PBMCs. To make TCR beta libraries, researchers used iRepertoire HTBI primers and Arm-PCR of CDR3 regions. Each CDR3 protein gets one entry after TCRdb re-called the multiplex PCR reads with MiXCR. The data contain 400,000 or so distinct CDR3 sequences, around 20% of them singletons. The sequences come from peripheral blood mononuclear cells (PBMCs), collected when the disease was refractory, from a patient treated with antithyroid drugs. All receptors derive from a female donor with Graves disease.

The chain uses TRBV14 and TRBJ1-2; 8 bases fit TRBD1. V lost 4 bases to trimming and J lost 4 bases; unmatched junction nucleotides: 8. Germline V CDR1 and CDR2: SGHDN, FVKESK. The CDR3 runs 15 residues. The CDR3 sequence: CASSPTGQGSYGYTF. CDR3 DNA: TGTGCCAGCAGCCCAACTGGACAGGGCAGCTATGGCTACACCTTC.

This clonotype was counted at least ten times. This rearrangement joins TRBV6-2 or TRBV6-3 to TRBJ2-2; no clear D gene. Germline CDR1 and CDR2: MNHEY and SVGEGT. The CDR3 runs 16 residues. Trimming cost V 1 base and J 6 bases, with 15 bases left between them. The CDR3 sequence: CASSYLRRSSPGELFF. CDR3 nucleotides: TGTGCCAGCAGTTACTTAAGGCGGAGTTCTCCCGGGGAGCTGTTTTTT.

Turning to this clonotype: The conserved phenylalanine or tryptophan normally closing the CDR3 is absent here, so this likely arose from a read error. The V call is TRBV9, the J call TRBJ2-5, with D possibly matching TRBD1 (5 bases). From germline, CDR1 is SGDLS and CDR2 YYNGEE. The CDR3 contains 15 residues. The V and J ends lost 3 bases and 5 bases respectively, with 17 bases between them. CDR3 in amino acids: CASSETVNHQETQYL. DNA of the CDR3: TGTGCCAGCAGCGAGACAGTTAACCATCAGGAGACCCAGTACCTC.

This clonotype was picked up a small number of times. The V gene is TRBV6-2 or TRBV6-3, the J gene TRBJ2-2; 7 bases agree with TRBD2. The CDR3 runs 15 residues. The germline gives CDR1 MNHEY, CDR2 SVGEGT. The V segment lost 8 bases and the J segment 0 bases; nucleotides outside the gene matches: 6. The CDR3 here is CASHQSGTNTGELFF. The CDR3, as DNA: TGTGCCAGCCACCAAAGCGGGACGAACACCGGGGAGCTGTTTTTT.

In this sample, this clonotype turned up many times. V gene TRBV7-2 combines with J gene TRBJ1-2; maybe TRBD1 (6 bases). The CDR3 consists of 16 residues. CDR1 SGHTA and CDR2 FQGNSA come from the germline V gene. V lost 5 bases and J 0 bases, leaving 16 bases between the germline ends. The CDR3 nucleotides are TGTGCCAGCAGCCCCTCCCGGGACATAGCTAACTATGGCTACACCTTC. Amino acids: CASSPSRDIANYGYTF.

This clonotype was detected ten times or more. The chain combines TRBV6-1 with TRBJ1-4; no definite D call. V was cut by 6 bases and J by 8 bases, with 10 bases left in between. CDR3 length equals 12 residues. Germline values: CDR1 MNHNS, CDR2 SASEGT. The DNA of the CDR3 is TGTGCCAGCAGCGAATCGGCGGAAAAACTGTTTTTT. It is translated as CASSESAEKLFF.

The table lists this clonotype with a few counts. The CDR3 protein is CASSLTGSGNSPLHF. CDR3 nucleotide sequence: TGTGCCAGCAGCCTTACAGGGTCGGGGAATTCACCCCTCCACTTT. This chain connects TRBV5-4 to TRBJ1-6; a weak D match, TRBD1 (6 bases). The germline CDR1 and CDR2 sequences are SGHNT and YYREEE (reference sequence). The CDR3 length is 15 residues. V lost 4 bases, J lost 7 bases, and 15 bases lay in between.

A few counts support this clonotype. The CDR3 nucleotides read TGTGCCAGCAGTTTAGCGGGAGTGACCTACAATGAGCAGTTCTTC. Amino acids: CASSLAGVTYNEQFF. The V gene is TRBV2, the J gene TRBJ2-1; 9 bases are a match to TRBD2. The CDR3 length is 15 residues. V lost 5 bases, J lost 2 bases, and 4 bases stayed unmatched. Germline V lookup: CDR1 SNHLY, CDR2 FYNNEI.

This clonotype was recorded a few times. The gene calls are TRBV27 and TRBJ2-7, with 9 bases identical to TRBD2. CDR3 length: 17 residues. Germline CDR1 and CDR2: MNHEY and SMNVEV (reference sequence). V lost 2 bases, J lost 0 bases, and 8 bases stayed unmatched. In DNA, the CDR3 is TGTGCCAGCAGTTTAGGCCCTGGACTAGCGAACTCCTACGAGCAGTACTTC. It codes for CASSLGPGLANSYEQYF.

This clonotype was seen more than once but under ten times. The CDR3 reads CASSSGTSFYEQYF. The CDR3 DNA reads TGTGCCAGCAGTTCAGGGACTAGCTTCTACGAGCAGTACTTC. The rearrangement uses TRBV6-5 and TRBJ2-7; 9 bases match TRBD2. Germline V gene data show CDR1 as MNHEY and CDR2 as SVGAGI. The V and J ends lost 4 bases and 3 bases, in that order; junction bases with no gene match: 4. This CDR3 spans 14 amino acids.

This clonotype was picked up a small number of times. The gene calls are TRBV20-1 and TRBJ2-4, with D perhaps TRBD1 (6 bases). Germline-derived CDR1 and CDR2 are DFQATT and SNEGSKA (reference sequence). This CDR3 is 13 amino acids long. Trimming took off 3 bases at V and 4 bases at J, with 10 bases between the two ends. The CDR3 loop reads CSARVRGKNIQYF. The CDR3 DNA reads as TGCAGTGCTAGGGTCAGGGGTAAAAACATTCAGTACTTC.

This clonotype was recorded many times. The chain joins TRBV28 to TRBJ2-7; D unresolved. CDR1 and CDR2 (germline): MDHEN, SYDVKM. The CDR3 extends over 15 amino acids. Deletions cut 7 bases from V and 3 bases from J, with 19 bases between. The CDR3 reads CASNSNTRLGYEQYF. The CDR3 nucleotides read TGTGCCAGCAATTCGAACACGAGGTTGGGCTACGAGCAGTACTTC.

This clonotype was counted at least ten times. This chain links TRBV7-8 with TRBJ2-5; 10 bases line up with TRBD1. CDR1 is SGHVS and CDR2 is FQNEAQ in the germline V gene. The CDR3 consists of 15 residues. The V gene end was trimmed by 5 bases and the J gene end by 5 bases; junction bases not matched to a gene: 8. The CDR3, as DNA: TGTGCCAGCAGCCCCCGGGACAGGGGAGGGGAGACCCAGTACTTC. This gives the protein CASSPRDRGGETQYF.

This clonotype turned up a few times. The chain couples TRBV6-2 or TRBV6-3 to TRBJ1-1, with 7 bases aligning to TRBD1. Germline V gene data show CDR1 as MNHEY and CDR2 as SVGEGT. This CDR3 has 15 amino acids. The J segment lost 0 bases and the V segment lost 0 bases, leaving 1 base of the junction unmatched. CDR3 amino acids: CASSYSTGVNTEAFF. The CDR3, as DNA: TGTGCCAGCAGTTACTCCACAGGGGTGAACACTGAAGCTTTCTTT.

The chain has TRBV20-1 and TRBJ2-7; perhaps TRBD2 as D (6 bases). The V end lost 5 bases, the J end lost 0 bases, and 14 bases lay between the germline ends. Per germline, CDR1 DFQATT and CDR2 SNEGSKA (reference sequence). The CDR3 has 14 residues. The CDR3 loop reads CSAFSGDSSYEQYF. The CDR3 coding sequence is TGCAGTGCTTTTAGCGGCGACAGCTCCTACGAGCAGTACTTC.

On this clonotype itself: This may arise from a read error, as a much more abundant clone is one base away. The gene calls are TRBV7-2 and TRBJ2-7, with D possibly called TRBD1 or TRBD2 (5 bases each). V dropped 2 bases and J dropped 2 bases, with 13 bases sitting between them. Germline values: CDR1 SGHTA, CDR2 FQGNSA. This CDR3 has 15 residues. CDR3 residues: CASSLRGPPTYEQYF. Written as DNA, the CDR3 is TGTGCCAGCAGCTTAAGGGGACCACCCACCTACGAGCAGTACTTC.

This clonotype was found a few times. The rearrangement joins TRBV7-2 to TRBJ1-2; possibly TRBD1 for D (5 bases). The V and J ends lost 5 bases and 3 bases respectively, with 16 bases between them. The CDR3 covers 15 residues. The germline V gene has CDR1 SGHTA and CDR2 FQGNSA. CDR3 protein: CASSPHRMGDYGYTF. The CDR3 DNA follows: TGTGCCAGCAGCCCACACCGTATGGGGGACTATGGCTACACCTTC.

The sample holds a few counts of this clonotype. The V call is TRBV28, the J call TRBJ2-2; D is possibly TRBD1 or TRBD2 (5 bases each). V shed 11 bases and J shed 0 bases, with 16 bases lying between them. The CDR3 covers 15 residues. Per germline, CDR1 MDHEN and CDR2 SYDVKM. Written as DNA, the CDR3 is TGTGCCTGCTGGCAGGGAGCGACGAACACCGGGGAGCTGTTTTTT. This translates into CACWQGATNTGELFF. Full variable domain (remainder filled in from reference TRBV28 and TRBJ2-2): DVKVTQSSRYLVKRTGEKVFLECVQDMDHENMFWYRQDPGLGLRLIYFSYDVKMKEKGDIPEGYSVSREKKERFSLILESASTNQTSMYLCACWQGATNTGELFFGEGSRLTVL.

The chain has TRBV7-9 and TRBJ1-2; tentative D call: TRBD1 (6 bases). Germline V CDR1 and CDR2: SEHNR, FQNEAQ (reference sequence). The CDR3 contains 13 residues. V was cut by 3 bases and J by 6 bases, with 11 bases left in between. CDR3 coding DNA: TGTGCCAGCAGCTTTTCAGGGGATCATGGCTACACCTTC. This gives the protein CASSFSGDHGYTF.